Below, 28 T cell receptor beta chains from the same sample are listed, as sequenced in a study of PD-1 blockade in mismatch repair-deficient tumors. Sequencing was performed with immunoSEQ multiplex PCR; in TCRdb, only in-frame clones are kept and a portion is missing. The sample gives approximately 120,000 clones, roughly nine tenths of which show up once; 13% is in the top ten. This specimen was peripheral blood, taken 44 weeks after starting pembrolizumab. The receptors were gathered from an adult with mismatch repair-deficient cancer.

The V call is TRBV30, the J call TRBJ1-2, with D perhaps TRBD1 (5 bases). In germline, CDR1 is GTSNPN, CDR2 SVGIG (reference sequence). V lost 4 bases and J 5 bases, leaving 14 bases between the germline ends. CDR3 length: 13 residues. CDR3 loop: CAWTKPGWYGYTF. The DNA of the CDR3 is TGTGCCTGGACCAAACCAGGGTGGTATGGCTACACCTTC.

This clone appeared once. The chain has TRBV4-3 and TRBJ2-7; tentatively, D is TRBD1 (5 bases). Trimming left V 2 bases short and J 2 bases short, with 13 bases between. Per the germline V gene, CDR1 is LGHNA and CDR2 is YSLEER. The CDR3 loop spans 15 amino acids. CDR3 amino acids: CASSQSGQGPYEQYF. As DNA, the CDR3 is TGCGCCAGCAGCCAATCAGGGCAGGGCCCCTACGAGCAGTACTTC.

The chain carries TRBV28 and TRBJ2-1; D is ambiguous. V shed 1 base and J shed 9 bases, with 13 bases lying between them. The CDR3 is 14 amino acids. Germline V gene data show CDR1 as MDHEN and CDR2 as SYDVKM. The CDR3 here is CASSLLGTPGEQFF. The DNA of the CDR3 is TGTGCCAGCAGTTTATTGGGAACTCCGGGTGAGCAGTTCTTC. Filled out from reference TRBV28 and TRBJ2-1, the complete variable domain reads DVKVTQSSRYLVKRTGEKVFLECVQDMDHENMFWYRQDPGLGLRLIYFSYDVKMKEKGDIPEGYSVSREKKERFSLILESASTNQTSMYLCASSLLGTPGEQFFGPGTRLTVL.

This clone was picked up one time. The genes are TRBV28 and TRBJ1-5; perhaps TRBD1 as D (6 bases). The V gene lost 6 bases and the J gene lost 1 base, with 16 bases spanning the gap. From germline, CDR1 is MDHEN and CDR2 SYDVKM. This CDR3 contains 16 residues. The CDR3 region has the DNA TGTGCCAGCAGCGACAGGTCCGGTCTAAGCAATCAGCCCCAGCATTTT. Encoded protein: CASSDRSGLSNQPQHF. The full variable domain, completed using reference TRBV28 and TRBJ1-5, is DVKVTQSSRYLVKRTGEKVFLECVQDMDHENMFWYRQDPGLGLRLIYFSYDVKMKEKGDIPEGYSVSREKKERFSLILESASTNQTSMYLCASSDRSGLSNQPQHFGDGTRLSIL.

This chain links TRBV25-1 with TRBJ2-7; 10 bases are shared with TRBD1. V shed 6 bases, J shed 6 bases, and the junction held 5 bases outside the gene matches. Germline assignment: CDR1 MGHDK and CDR2 SYGVNS. This CDR3 region has 13 residues. The CDR3 here is CASRLDRGTEQYF. CDR3 nucleotide sequence: TGTGCCAGCAGACTGGACAGGGGGACCGAGCAGTACTTC.

The chain joins TRBV5-4 to TRBJ2-7; 10 nucleotides agree with TRBD2. Trimming cost V 1 base and J 5 bases; bases outside gene matches: 3. Looked up from germline, CDR1 is SGHNT and CDR2 is YYREEE (reference sequence). This CDR3 has 14 residues. The DNA of the CDR3 is TGTGCCAGCAGCTTGAACAGCGGGAGGGACGAGCAGTACTTC. It yields the protein CASSLNSGRDEQYF.

This rearrangement joins TRBV5-6 to TRBJ1-5, with 10 bases matching TRBD1. V was clipped by 2 bases and J by 4 bases; unmatched bases: 6. CDR1 is SGHDT and CDR2 is YYEEEE in the germline V gene. The CDR3 has 16 amino acids. CDR3 bases: TGTGCCAGCAGCTTTACCGGGACAGGGGCGAATCAGCCCCAGCATTTT. This translates into CASSFTGTGANQPQHF. The full variable domain, with the rest looked up from reference TRBV5-6 and TRBJ1-5, is DAGVTQSPTHLIKTRGQQVTLRCSPKSGHDTVSWYQQALGQGPQFIFQYYEEEERQRGNFPDRFSGHQFPNYSSELNVNALLLGDSALYLCASSFTGTGANQPQHFGDGTRLSIL.

V is TRBV9 and J is TRBJ2-1; 10 bases are shared with TRBD2. V was pared by 3 bases and J by 2 bases, with 2 bases of the junction left unmatched. Germline assignment: CDR1 SGDLS and CDR2 YYNGEE. This CDR3 comprises 15 residues. This CDR3 reads CASSGTSGAYNEQFF. In nucleotides, the CDR3 is TGTGCCAGCAGCGGGACTAGCGGAGCCTACAATGAGCAGTTCTTC.

The chain links TRBV18 to TRBJ1-1, with D perhaps matching TRBD1 (5 bases). Germline values: CDR1 KGHSH, CDR2 LQKENI. The CDR3 runs 12 residues. The germline V and J ends were trimmed by 6 bases and 4 bases, with 9 bases remaining between them. The CDR3 DNA reads as TGTGCCAGCTCCTCGGGGGGCACTGAAGCTTTCTTT. Translating it yields CASSSGGTEAFF.

This chain links TRBV7-8 with TRBJ2-7, with 10 bases aligning to TRBD2. This CDR3 region has 19 residues. With V trimmed by 5 bases and J by 0 bases, 16 bases remained unmatched. Germline CDR1 is SGHVS and CDR2 is FQNEAQ. The CDR3 here is CASSPYGVAGGSSSYEQYF. CDR3 in DNA: TGTGCCAGCAGCCCCTATGGGGTAGCGGGAGGCTCTAGCTCCTACGAGCAGTACTTC.

The V and J genes are TRBV6-1 and TRBJ2-7; D could derive from TRBD1 or TRBD2 (5 bases each). The CDR3 has 14 amino acids. V was pared by 4 bases and J by 0 bases, with 10 bases between. Germline loops: CDR1 MNHNS, CDR2 SASEGT. This CDR3 is CASSAGTDSYEQYF. In DNA, the CDR3 is TGTGCCAGCAGTGCCGGGACCGACTCCTACGAGCAGTACTTC.

The V gene is TRBV4-3, the J gene TRBJ2-7; D remains ambiguous. The V end was cut by 1 base, the J end by 0 bases, with 10 bases between. CDR1 and CDR2 from the germline V gene are LGHNA and YSLEER. The CDR3 has 15 amino acids. CDR3 sequence reads: CASSQVVDNSYEQYF. In DNA, the CDR3 is TGCGCCAGCAGCCAAGTAGTAGATAACTCCTACGAGCAGTACTTC.

Written as DNA, the CDR3 is TGCAGCGTTGAACTGGGACAACCATCGTCTTTTGGCACAGATACGCAGTATTTT. Encoded protein: CSVELGQPSSFGTDTQYF. The J gene is TRBJ2-3, the V gene TRBV29-1; possible D gene TRBD1, 6 bases. Germline lookup yields CDR1 SQVTM and CDR2 ANQGSEA. The CDR3 length is 18 residues. Trimming removed 2 bases at V and 1 base at J, with 22 bases between.

This CDR3 reads CASSERTSGSPDTQYF. DNA for the CDR3: TGTGCCAGCAGTGAGAGGACTAGCGGGAGCCCAGATACGCAGTATTTT. This chain uses TRBV2 with TRBJ2-3, with 13 positions matching TRBD2. CDR1 SNHLY and CDR2 FYNNEI come from the germline V gene. The CDR3 runs to 16 residues. After removal of 3 bases from V and 4 bases from J, the junction contained 4 bases not matched to a gene. The whole variable domain, filled in from reference TRBV2 and TRBJ2-3, reads EPEVTQTPSHQVTQMGQEVILRCVPISNHLYFYWYRQILGQKVEFLVSFYNNEISEKSEIFDDQFSVERPDGSNFTLKIRSTKLEDSAMYFCASSERTSGSPDTQYFGPGTRLTVL.

J is TRBJ2-7 and V is TRBV11-3, with D perhaps matching TRBD1 or TRBD2 (6 bases each). The V gene's germline CDR1 is SGHNT and CDR2 YENEEA. The V and J ends lost 6 bases and 3 bases respectively, with 9 bases between them. This CDR3 is built from 12 residues. The CDR3 loop reads CASRGGGYEQYF. The CDR3, as DNA: TGTGCCAGCAGAGGAGGGGGCTACGAGCAGTACTTC.

This chain links TRBV11-3 with TRBJ2-1, with 10 nucleotides matching TRBD2. CDR3 length: 17 residues. Germline V gene lookup returns CDR1 SGHNT and CDR2 YENEEA. The trim removed 1 base at V and 8 bases at J, leaving 11 bases unmatched. CDR3 in DNA: TGTGCCAGCAGCTTAGGGCTAGCGGGAGAGGGGAGGGATGAGCAGTTCTTC. Translation gives CASSLGLAGEGRDEQFF.

This chain joins TRBV6-1 and TRBJ2-7, with 8 bases identical to TRBD2. The CDR3 covers 14 residues. Trimming took 0 bases from V and 6 from J; bases not matched to a gene: 4. CDR1 and CDR2 from the germline V gene are MNHNS and SASEGT. The CDR3 DNA reads as TGTGCCAGCAGTGAAGCCGGGACTAGAAGCGAGCAGTACTTC. Its translation is CASSEAGTRSEQYF.

J is TRBJ2-3 and V is TRBV28; 13 bases map to TRBD2. The CDR3 extends over 21 amino acids. With 2 bases clipped from V and 7 bases from J, the junction kept 21 bases outside the gene matches. Germline CDR1 reads MDHEN; CDR2 reads SYDVKM. For the CDR3, the DNA is TGTGCCAGCAGTTTACCCTCTCCGGGACAGTTGCGACTAGCGGGAGGTCATACGCAGTATTTT. Translating it yields CASSLPSPGQLRLAGGHTQYF.

This clone was counted between two and nine times. This chain links TRBV25-1 with TRBJ1-2, with D possibly matching TRBD1 (5 bases). CDR3 length equals 14 residues. The germline V and J ends were trimmed by 6 bases and 8 bases, with 19 bases remaining between them. Germline V CDR1 and CDR2: MGHDK, SYGVNS. The CDR3 loop reads CASSDPDSWGGYTF. CDR3 nucleotides: TGTGCCAGCAGCGACCCCGACAGCTGGGGCGGCTACACCTTC.

CDR3 bases: TGTGCCAGTAGTATCGGCAGGGACTACGAGCAGTACTTC. Its protein is CASSIGRDYEQYF. The gene calls are TRBV19 and TRBJ2-7; possibly TRBD1 for D (5 bases). Germline-derived CDR1 and CDR2 are LNHDA and SQIVND (reference sequence). The CDR3 loop spans 13 amino acids. V lost 3 bases and J lost 3, with 9 bases in between.

The chain carries TRBV21-1 and TRBJ2-7; the tabulated D call, TRBD2, remains unverified against the DNA. TRBV21-1 is annotated as a pseudogene. The CDR3 has 15 amino acids. The CDR3 DNA reads as TGTGCCAGCAGCAAAGGTAGGGGGGGTAACTACGAGCAGTACTTC. As protein: CASSKGRGGNYEQYF.

The DNA of the CDR3 is TGCGCCAGCAGCTTGCTTTTCGGGGCCCCGGACACTGAAGCTTTCTTT. This codes for CASSLLFGAPDTEAFF. The chain combines TRBV5-1 with TRBJ1-1; D perhaps matches TRBD1 (5 bases). Germline CDR1 reads SGHRS; CDR2 reads YFSETQ. The CDR3 is made up of 16 amino acids. Trimming cost V 1 base and J 3 bases, with 16 bases left between them.

This clone occurred once. This chain uses TRBV6-4 with TRBJ2-2, with TRBD2 matching over 10 bases. CDR3 length: 15 residues. Germline CDR1 reads MRHNA; CDR2 reads SNTAGT. The junction had 1 base not matched to a gene; V was cut back by 0 bases and J by 6 bases. The CDR3 region has the DNA TGTGCCAGCAGTGACTCAGCGGGAGGGCCCGGGGAGCTGTTTTTT. Translating gives CASSDSAGGPGELFF.

The chain carries TRBV29-1 and TRBJ2-1; 9 nucleotides agree with TRBD1. With V trimmed by 6 bases and J by 4 bases, 7 bases remained unmatched. The CDR3 runs 14 residues. Per the germline V gene, CDR1 is SQVTM and CDR2 is ANQGSEA. The CDR3 here is CSVTPGQGYNEQFF. CDR3 DNA sequence: TGCAGCGTCACTCCGGGACAGGGTTACAATGAGCAGTTCTTC.

The chain couples TRBV6-4 to TRBJ2-3, with 8 bases aligning to TRBD2. V lost 3 bases and J lost 0; bases outside the gene matches: 2. The CDR3 covers 15 residues. CDR1 and CDR2 from the germline V gene are MRHNA and SNTAGT. In DNA form, the CDR3 reads TGTGCCAGCAGTGAAGGCGGGGGGAGCACAGATACGCAGTATTTT. Protein product: CASSEGGGSTDTQYF.

The rearrangement links TRBV5-1 to TRBJ2-1; 10 positions agree with TRBD1. J was trimmed by 7 bases and V by 2 bases; bases with no gene match: 6. The CDR3 sequence is 15 residues long. Germline V gives CDR1 SGHRS, CDR2 YFSETQ. The CDR3 loop is CASSLGTGAENEQFF. In DNA form, the CDR3 reads TGCGCCAGCAGCTTAGGGACAGGGGCGGAAAATGAGCAGTTCTTC. The complete variable domain, with remaining parts taken from reference TRBV5-1 and TRBJ2-1, reads KAGVTQTPRYLIKTRGQQVTLSCSPISGHRSVSWYQQTPGQGLQFLFEYFSETQRNKGNFPGRFSGRQFSNSRSEMNVSTLELGDSALYLCASSLGTGAENEQFFGPGTRLTVL.

The rearrangement joins TRBV4-1 to TRBJ2-1; TRBD2 agrees at 9 bases. J was trimmed by 7 bases and V by 0 bases; bases with no gene match: 7. This CDR3 has 16 residues. CDR1 and CDR2 (germline): MGHRA, YSYEKL. CDR3 protein: CASSQELAGAYNEQFF. CDR3 coding DNA: TGCGCCAGCAGCCAAGAATTAGCGGGAGCGTATAATGAGCAGTTCTTC.

This clone was seen more than once but under ten times. The chain employs TRBV4-1 and TRBJ1-4, with 8 bases identical to TRBD1. Looked up from germline, CDR1 is MGHRA and CDR2 is YSYEKL. There are 13 residues in the CDR3. V lost 6 bases to trimming and J lost 5 bases; unmatched junction nucleotides: 2. The CDR3, as DNA: TGCGCCAGCAGGGGACAGGAGAATGAAAAACTGTTTTTT. It translates to CASRGQENEKLFF.